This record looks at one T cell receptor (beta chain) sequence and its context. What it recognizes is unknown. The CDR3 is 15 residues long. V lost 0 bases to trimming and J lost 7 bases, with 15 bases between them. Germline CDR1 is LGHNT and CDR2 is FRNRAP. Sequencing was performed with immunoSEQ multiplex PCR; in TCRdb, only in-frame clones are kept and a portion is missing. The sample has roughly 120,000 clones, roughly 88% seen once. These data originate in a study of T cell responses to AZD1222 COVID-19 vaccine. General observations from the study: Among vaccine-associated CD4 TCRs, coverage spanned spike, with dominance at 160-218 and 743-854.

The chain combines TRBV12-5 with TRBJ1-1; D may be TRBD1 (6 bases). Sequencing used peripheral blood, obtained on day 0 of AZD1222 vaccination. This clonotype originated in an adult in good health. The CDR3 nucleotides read TGTGCTAGTGGTTTGGTCATTGGGGGGCGGGTTGAAGCTTTCTTT. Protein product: CASGLVIGGRVEAFF. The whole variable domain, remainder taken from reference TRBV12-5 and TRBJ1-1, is DARVTQTPRHKVTEMGQEVTMRCQPILGHNTVFWYRQTMMQGLELLAYFRNRAPLDDSGMPKDRFSAEMPDATLATLKIQPSEPRDSAVYFCASGLVIGGRVEAFFGQGTRLTVV.